The rows below give T cell receptor beta chains drawn from one sample of a study of metastatic and nonmetastatic thyroid tumors. TCRdb re-clonotyped the PCR reads via MiXCR. The table has approximately 7,000 clones, about 18% seen once. The sequenced material came from adjacent normal tissue. These receptor sequences come from a male donor with papillary thyroid cancer or a benign thyroid nodule (not recorded which). Some clones in this sample may be carry-over from other donors' samples. Both conserved end residues are part of each CDR3. Each record gives: J gene, V gene, D gene, clone size, CDR3 protein, CDR3 DNA. A D gene is named only where the DNA matches it firmly. For some rows the clone size is stated as once, few or many, or as a class when expanded; others skip it.

>TRBJ2-2|TRBV6-1|TRBD1|.
CASSLTTGAVGELFF
TGTGCCAGCAGTTTAACAACAGGGGCTGTCGGGGAGCTGTTTTTT
>TRBJ2-7|TRBV28|.|few
CASSLGRGLGVSLYEQYF
TGTGCCAGCAGTTTAGGGCGAGGTTTAGGGGTGAGTCTCTACGAGCAGTACTTC
>TRBJ2-5|TRBV6-1|TRBD2|.
CASRLAGGQETQYF
TGTGCCAGCAGACTAGCGGGGGGGCAAGAGACCCAGTACTTC
>TRBJ1-5|TRBV6-1|TRBD1|few
CASTQQGVSNQPQHF
TGTGCCAGCACCCAACAGGGGGTGAGCAATCAGCCCCAGCATTTT
>TRBJ2-2|TRBV6-2/TRBV6-3|TRBD2|few
CASSSKPPGGAGELFF
TGTGCCAGCAGTTCGAAGCCCCCGGGAGGGGCCGGGGAGCTGTTTTTT
>TRBJ2-1|TRBV6-2/TRBV6-3|TRBD2|large
CASTRGGLAGAYNEQFF
TGTGCCAGCACTAGGGGGGGACTAGCGGGAGCCTACAATGAGCAGTTCTTC
>TRBJ2-3|TRBV19|TRBD2|few
CASLQAGGPDTQYF
TGTGCCAGTCTGCAGGCGGGGGGGCCGGATACGCAGTATTTT
>TRBJ2-3|TRBV11-2|.|few
CASSPNSGLVTDTQYF
TGTGCCAGCAGCCCAAACTCGGGACTTGTCACAGATACGCAGTATTTT
>TRBJ1-5|TRBV19|.|few
CATSAGAVGNQPQHF
TGTGCCACCAGCGCGGGGGCGGTCGGCAATCAGCCCCAGCATTTT
>TRBJ2-7|TRBV28|.|.
CASSLRLLRDEQYF
TGTGCCAGCAGTTTGCGCCTCCTACGGGACGAGCAGTACTTC
>TRBJ1-2|TRBV19|.|few
CASRFGGTYGYTF
TGTGCCAGTAGATTTGGGGGAACCTATGGCTACACCTTC
>TRBJ2-7|TRBV19|.|few
CASSPTGRYEQYF
TGTGCCAGTAGTCCGACAGGGAGGTACGAGCAGTACTTC
>TRBJ2-1|TRBV20-1|TRBD2|.
CSANGLAGKDNEQFF
TGCAGTGCTAACGGACTAGCGGGGAAAGACAATGAGCAGTTCTTC
>TRBJ2-2|TRBV24-1|.|.
CATSETLANTGELFF
TGTGCCACCAGTGAAACCCTCGCGAACACCGGGGAGCTGTTTTTT
>TRBJ2-7|TRBV19|.|.
CASSDGMAKDEQYF
TGTGCCAGTAGTGACGGGATGGCTAAAGACGAGCAGTACTTC
>TRBJ1-1|TRBV12-3/TRBV12-4|.|many
CASSLLGGATEAFF
TGTGCCAGCAGTTTATTGGGAGGGGCCACTGAAGCTTTCTTT
>TRBJ1-4|TRBV6-1|TRBD1|.
CASSRTGLGDEKLFF
TGTGCCAGCAGTCGGACAGGGTTGGGGGATGAAAAACTGTTTTTT
>TRBJ2-7|TRBV27|.|.
CASASLGGIKFYEQYF
TGTGCCAGCGCTTCCCTCGGGGGAATTAAGTTCTACGAGCAGTACTTC
>TRBJ1-2|TRBV5-1|.|few
CASSLRVFHVGYTF
TGCGCCAGCAGCCTTAGGGTATTCCACGTCGGCTACACCTTC
>TRBJ2-1|TRBV19|.|few
CASSNGVSEQFF
TGTGCCAGTAGTAACGGGGTGAGTGAGCAGTTCTTC
>TRBJ2-7|TRBV10-3|.|.
CAISGGTGYEQYF
TGTGCCATCAGTGGGGGGACGGGCTACGAGCAGTACTTC
>TRBJ1-2|TRBV9|TRBD1|.
CASSVGGTEINYGYTF
TGTGCCAGCAGCGTGGGGGGGACAGAGATAAACTATGGCTACACCTTC
>TRBJ1-1|TRBV28|.|.
CASSPLVDNTEAFF
TGTGCCAGCAGTCCCTTGGTCGATAACACTGAAGCTTTCTTT
>TRBJ1-5|TRBV6-1|.|.
CASSEEVTFYSNQPQHF
TGTGCCAGCAGTGAAGAGGTGACCTTTTATAGCAATCAGCCCCAGCATTTT
>TRBJ2-7|TRBV11-2|TRBD1|.
CAILHQSGTGVYEQYF
TGTGCCATCCTCCATCAGTCAGGGACAGGGGTGTACGAGCAGTACTTC
>TRBJ1-1|TRBV19|.|many
CASSRRFEAFF
TGTGCCAGTAGTCGAAGATTTGAAGCTTTCTTT
>TRBJ1-5|TRBV7-2|.|.
CASSPTGYSNQPQHF
TGTGCCAGCAGCCCAACAGGGTATAGCAATCAGCCCCAGCATTTT
>TRBJ2-3|TRBV5-1|.|many
CASSPAGRTDTQYF
TGCGCCAGCAGCCCAGCGGGCCGCACAGATACGCAGTATTTT
>TRBJ1-5|TRBV30|.|few
CAWSLGTQPQHF
TGTGCCTGGAGTTTGGGTACGCAGCCCCAGCATTTT
>TRBJ1-6|TRBV6-1|.|few
CASRGREYLGSPLHF
TGTGCCAGCAGAGGCAGGGAGTATCTTGGTTCACCCCTCCACTTT